The 4 T cell receptor beta chains presented below share a single source sample, sequenced in a study of tumor-infiltrating lymphocytes in oesophageal squamous cell carcinoma. TCRdb independently ran MiXCR on the PCR reads; one entry per CDR3 protein. This sample has 15,000 to 20,000 distinct CDR3 sequences, with roughly 40% found just once. Sequencing used esophageal tumor tissue. Every receptor here comes from a male donor with esophageal squamous cell carcinoma.

This clonotype was seen many times. The chain uses TRBV12-3 or TRBV12-4 and TRBJ1-1; perhaps TRBD1 as D (5 bases). The length of the CDR3 is 15 residues. V lost 2 bases and J 0 bases, leaving 10 bases between the germline ends. The CDR3 sequence is CASSLTWGVNTEAFF. The CDR3 DNA is TGTGCCAGCAGTTTAACCTGGGGGGTGAACACTGAAGCTTTCTTT.

This clonotype was detected once. The chain recombines TRBV5-4 with TRBJ2-7; no reliable D call. CDR1 and CDR2 (germline): SGHNT, YYREEE (reference sequence). V gave up 3 bases and J gave up 6 bases, with 13 bases separating them. The CDR3 sequence is 13 residues long. The CDR3 DNA is TGTGCCAGCAGCTCCCGACCCGCCTGCGAGCAGTACTTC. Its translation: CASSSRPACEQYF.

This chain uses TRBV27 with TRBJ2-4, with D possibly TRBD2 on 5 matching bases. Gene TRBJ2-7 matches the end of the DNA better, so the J call may be wrong. The germline CDR1 and CDR2 sequences are MNHEY and SMNVEV (reference sequence). This CDR3 is 12 amino acids long. CDR3 region: CASVAKTYEQYF. The CDR3, as DNA: TGTGCCAGCGTAGCGAAGACCTACGAGCAGTACTTC.

This chain connects TRBV28 to TRBJ2-5; 7 positions match TRBD1. The germline CDR1 and CDR2 sequences are MDHEN and SYDVKM. CDR3 length: 15 residues. V lost 5 bases and J lost 1; bases outside the gene matches: 7. The CDR3 here is CASSMPQGTQETQYF. CDR3 nucleotide sequence: TGTGCCAGCAGTATGCCACAGGGGACCCAAGAGACCCAGTACTTC.